The source of this T cell receptor beta chain is a study of Ad26.COV2.S vaccination and SARS-CoV-2 variants. General study findings and limits: The study found similar non-spike TCR breadth in vaccine and placebo recipients.

Note on this clone: The antigen remains unidentified.

Generated by immunoSEQ multiplex PCR, the TCRdb table keeps only in-frame clones and is missing some. The sample lists roughly 350,000 clones; roughly 84% were seen once. This CDR3 spans 13 amino acids. V trimming: 5 bases; J trimming: 4 bases; junction bases outside the gene matches: 5. Germline V gene lookup returns CDR1 SQVTM and CDR2 ANQGSEA. As to treatment: 15 to 20 received Ad26.COV2.S at low or high dose, single or two shots; roughly 5 received placebo; per-sample allocation not given. At day 63 after the first vaccine or placebo injection, samples were drawn. The chain employs TRBV29-1 and TRBJ1-1, with 9 bases aligning to TRBD1. The receptor was derived from a person between 18 and 59 years old who received the Ad26.COV2.S COVID-19 vaccine or a placebo. The material sequenced was peripheral blood, taken in a trial of Ad26.COV2.S vaccine versus placebo. CDR3 region: CSVRDRDGTEAFF. Here the CDR3 DNA reads TGCAGCGTTAGGGACAGGGACGGCACTGAAGCTTTCTTT.